This entry describes one T cell receptor beta chain. What it binds is not known. Clones were read by immunoSEQ multiplex PCR, and TCRdb kept only the in-frame ones, dropping some. The sample shows 2 million to 2.5 million clones, approximately 93% of them seen only once. Study donors comprised healthy, HIV-negative adults devoid of recent acute infection or vaccination. The entry originates in a study of shared clonotypes between healthy human individuals. General study points: Relative to memory subsets, naive subsets generally showed larger estimated richness.

This CDR3 is 14 amino acids long. V was pared by 3 bases and J by 5 bases, with 14 bases between. CDR1 is SGDLS, CDR2 YYNGEE, per germline. The clonotype was recovered from a young man in good health. Some clones in this sample may be carry-over from other donors' samples. The V and J genes are TRBV9 and TRBJ2-5, with D possibly being TRBD1 or TRBD2 (6 bases each). Source material: naive CD4+ T cells from PBMCs. Subset given: CD45RA+ positively selected. The CDR3 DNA follows: TGTGCCAGCAGCGGCCGGAGGGGGGCGGAGACCCAGTACTTC. This encodes CASSGRRGAETQYF.